These 22 T cell receptor beta chains were all obtained from the same sample, sequenced in a study of cytotoxic CD8 clonotypes in ibrutinib-treated CLL. TCRdb keeps only in-frame clones here, not all; method: immunoSEQ multiplex PCR. The sample has 150,000 or so clones; about 88% are singletons. The sample in question was PBMCs, obtained at disease progression, from a patient treated with ibrutinib. These receptor sequences come from a human donor with chronic lymphocytic leukemia.

The chain is built from TRBV11-1 and TRBJ1-1; the D gene is possibly TRBD1 (5 bases). Looked up from germline, CDR1 is SGHAT and CDR2 is FQDESV (reference sequence). The CDR3 totals 15 residues. The ends were cut back, 5 bases at V and 1 base at J, with 14 bases in the middle. The CDR3 here is CASSPQGSTNTEAFF. The CDR3 DNA follows: TGTGCCAGCAGCCCTCAGGGTTCCACGAACACTGAAGCTTTCTTT.

CDR3 in DNA: TGTGCCAGCTCACCATCCGGGGGGACTGCCTACGAGCAGTACTTC. Translation: CASSPSGGTAYEQYF. The chain links TRBV18 to TRBJ2-7; 7 bases agree with TRBD2. CDR1 and CDR2 from the germline V gene are KGHSH and LQKENI. The CDR3 totals 15 residues. V trimming: 2 bases; J trimming: 2 bases; junction bases outside the gene matches: 6.

The rearrangement joins TRBV11-2 to TRBJ1-3, with no clear D. This CDR3 has 14 amino acids. From germline, CDR1 is SGHAT and CDR2 FQNNGV. V lost 3 bases to trimming and J lost 6 bases, with 12 bases between them. The CDR3 bases are TGTGCCAGCAGCTTGGTCCCCCTTGAAAACACCATATATTTT. Protein product: CASSLVPLENTIYF.

The chain combines TRBV7-6 with TRBJ2-7; perhaps D is TRBD1 or TRBD2 (5 bases each). V gave up 1 base and J gave up 4 bases, with 14 bases separating them. Germline V gene lookup returns CDR1 SGHVS and CDR2 FNYEAQ. This CDR3 has 15 residues. This CDR3 reads CASSLVSGSVYEQYF. Written as DNA, the CDR3 is TGTGCCAGCAGCTTAGTTTCAGGGAGCGTTTACGAGCAGTACTTC.

The gene calls are TRBV14 and TRBJ2-1; the D gene could be TRBD1 or TRBD2 (5 bases each). V was shortened by 4 bases and J by 4 bases, with 11 bases between the two germline ends. The germline V gene has CDR1 SGHDN and CDR2 FVKESK. The CDR3 extends over 14 amino acids. For the CDR3, the DNA is TGTGCCAGCAGCCGGGGACGTAATTACAATGAGCAGTTCTTC. It encodes CASSRGRNYNEQFF.

This clone has more than one count but fewer than ten. The rearrangement links TRBV28 to TRBJ2-1; a weak D match, TRBD2 (6 bases). CDR3 size: 14 residues. Germline CDR1 reads MDHEN; CDR2 reads SYDVKM. Trimming removed 10 bases at V and 4 bases at J, with 17 bases between. CDR3 sequence (DNA): TGTGCCACCAAAAGGGGAGGAGGGTACAATGAGCAGTTCTTC. Translated, it gives CATKRGGGYNEQFF.

The genes are TRBV18 and TRBJ2-1; 7 bases are a match to TRBD2. CDR3 size: 17 residues. Germline V gene sequence: CDR1 KGHSH, CDR2 LQKENI. The V gene end was trimmed by 3 bases and the J gene end by 4 bases; junction bases not matched to a gene: 12. The DNA for the CDR3 is TGTGCCAGCTCACCTAAGGTGGGAGCGGGACCTTACAATGAGCAGTTCTTC. This translates into CASSPKVGAGPYNEQFF.

The chain joins TRBV29-1 to TRBJ2-1, with 9 bases lining up with TRBD1. CDR1 SQVTM and CDR2 ANQGSEA come from the germline V gene. V gave up 3 bases and J gave up 9 bases; unmatched junction bases: 18. This CDR3 spans 17 amino acids. Here the CDR3 DNA reads TGCAGCGTTGACGACCGGGCCGGGACAGGGTGGTCGGGTGAGCAGTTCTTC. Protein: CSVDDRAGTGWSGEQFF.

J is TRBJ1-5 and V is TRBV7-9, with D hard to call. V lost 7 bases to trimming and J lost 7 bases, with 14 bases between them. Germline V gives CDR1 SEHNR, CDR2 FQNEAQ (reference sequence). The CDR3 extends over 13 amino acids. The DNA for the CDR3 is TGTGCCAGCACCCTCGGGTCCGGGCAGCCCCAGCATTTT. It translates to CASTLGSGQPQHF.

This chain joins TRBV9 and TRBJ1-5; D is uncertain. The germline V gene encodes CDR1 SGDLS and CDR2 YYNGEE. V was pared by 4 bases and J by 9 bases, with 11 bases between. The CDR3 is 12 amino acids. The CDR3 sequence: CASSPGLGPQHF. Written as DNA, the CDR3 is TGTGCCAGCAGCCCCGGGTTGGGGCCCCAGCATTTT.

The chain has TRBV7-9 and TRBJ2-7; 8 positions match TRBD2. The CDR3 is 18 residues long. The ends lost 4 bases at V and 2 bases at J; junction bases unmatched: 16. From germline, CDR1 is SEHNR and CDR2 FQNEAQ (reference sequence). The CDR3 sequence is CASSSTRLTSEKAYEQYF. The CDR3, as DNA: TGTGCCAGCAGCTCCACTCGTTTGACTAGCGAAAAGGCCTACGAGCAGTACTTC.

In its sample, this clone was seen a few times. The chain carries TRBV30 and TRBJ2-3; TRBD1 aligns across 10 bases. Germline V gene sequence: CDR1 GTSNPN, CDR2 SVGIG (reference sequence). This CDR3 contains 15 residues. Germline trimming cut 1 base from V and 6 bases from J; bases unmatched to any gene: 7. DNA for the CDR3: TGTGCCTGGAGTGCCGGGACAGGGGCTACGGATACGCAGTATTTT. Protein sequence: CAWSAGTGATDTQYF. The entire variable domain, with the rest obtained from reference TRBV30 and TRBJ2-3, is as follows: SQTIHQWPATLVQPVGSPLSLECTVEGTSNPNLYWYRQAAGRGLQLLFYSVGIGQISSEVPQNLSASRPQDRQFILSSKKLLLSDSGFYLCAWSAGTGATDTQYFGPGTRLTVL.

Only a few counts were recorded for this clone. This chain connects TRBV11-3 to TRBJ1-4; tentatively, D is TRBD1 (5 bases). With 7 bases removed from V and 4 bases from J, the gap between germline ends came to 10 bases. CDR1 and CDR2 from the germline V gene are SGHNT and YENEEA. The length of the CDR3 is 13 residues. DNA of the CDR3: TGTGCCAGCAATGGCAGGGATAATGAAAAACTGTTTTTT. This sequence encodes CASNGRDNEKLFF.

The chain uses TRBV4-3 and TRBJ1-5; possibly TRBD1 for D (6 bases). V shed 1 base and J shed 6 bases, with 13 bases lying between them. Germline V gives CDR1 LGHNA, CDR2 YSLEER. CDR3 length: 15 residues. The CDR3 DNA follows: TGCGCCAGCAGCCAAGGTTCAACAGGGATTCAGCCCCAGCATTTT. Its protein product is CASSQGSTGIQPQHF.

The V gene is TRBV6-6, the J gene TRBJ1-1; D unclear. Per the germline V gene, CDR1 is MNHNY and CDR2 is SVGAGI (reference sequence). The CDR3 sequence is 12 residues long. Trimming pared 2 bases from V and 4 bases from J, leaving 5 bases between. The CDR3 DNA reads as TGTGCCAGCAGTTACGGGATCACTGAAGCTTTCTTT. Protein sequence: CASSYGITEAFF.

The J gene is TRBJ1-2, the V gene TRBV21-1. TRBV21-1 is marked as a pseudogene. The CDR3 is made up of 15 amino acids. The CDR3 sequence is CASSKVLPELYGYTF. CDR3 bases: TGTGCCAGCAGCAAAGTTCTTCCGGAGCTATATGGCTACACCTTC.

The V call is TRBV5-5, the J call TRBJ1-5, with 11 positions matching TRBD1. Germline lookup yields CDR1 SGHKS and CDR2 YYEKEE (reference sequence). CDR3 length: 16 amino acids. Trimming took 4 bases from V and 6 from J; bases not matched to a gene: 9. CDR3 loop: CASSPAWTGGGQPQHF. The CDR3 DNA sequence: TGTGCCAGCAGCCCCGCCTGGACAGGGGGCGGTCAGCCCCAGCATTTT.

The chain joins TRBV9 to TRBJ2-3; tentative D call: TRBD2 (6 bases). V was trimmed by 0 bases and J by 1 base, leaving 18 bases between them. The CDR3 has 18 amino acids. Germline values: CDR1 SGDLS, CDR2 YYNGEE. CDR3 bases: TGTGCCAGCAGCGTAGATGAGGGAGGCTTGCTTGGCACAGATACGCAGTATTTT. It is translated as CASSVDEGGLLGTDTQYF.

The chain carries TRBV9 and TRBJ2-7, with 10 bases that match TRBD2. The CDR3 contains 16 residues. The V and J ends lost 0 bases and 4 bases, in that order; junction bases with no gene match: 7. Germline V gene lookup returns CDR1 SGDLS and CDR2 YYNGEE. For the CDR3, the DNA is TGTGCCAGCAGCGTAGGACTACTAGCGGGAAGGTACGAGCAGTACTTC. As protein: CASSVGLLAGRYEQYF.

The gene calls are TRBV7-8 and TRBJ2-3, with TRBD2 matching over 7 bases. Germline values: CDR1 SGHVS, CDR2 FQNEAQ. After removal of 6 bases from V and 1 base from J, the junction contained 10 bases not matched to a gene. The CDR3 length is 16 residues. CDR3 nucleotides: TGTGCCAGCAGTCCCTCCCGACTAGCTCGCACAGATACGCAGTATTTT. It encodes CASSPSRLARTDTQYF.

This clone was counted between two and nine times. V gene TRBV28 combines with J gene TRBJ1-4; no firm D call. Germline CDR1 and CDR2: MDHEN and SYDVKM. The CDR3 length is 8 residues. Trimming took off 5 bases at V and 12 bases at J, with 1 base between the two ends. For the CDR3, the DNA is TGTGCCAGCAGTGAACTGTTTTTT. Protein product: CASSELFF. The full variable domain, its missing parts supplied by reference TRBV28 and TRBJ1-4, is DVKVTQSSRYLVKRTGEKVFLECVQDMDHENMFWYRQDPGLGLRLIYFSYDVKMKEKGDIPEGYSVSREKKERFSLILESASTNQTSMYLCASSELFFGSGTQLSVL.

The rearrangement uses TRBV7-9 and TRBJ1-2, with 7 bases fitting TRBD1. Germline trimming cut 3 bases from V and 4 bases from J; bases unmatched to any gene: 14. From germline, CDR1 is SEHNR and CDR2 FQNEAQ (reference sequence). The CDR3 consists of 17 residues. The CDR3 spells CASSLQGVHSLSYGYTF. The CDR3 DNA follows: TGTGCCAGCAGCTTGCAGGGGGTTCATTCCCTTAGCTATGGCTACACCTTC.